The 28 T cell receptor beta chains given below trace back to one sample, sequenced in a study of cytomegalovirus exposure and HLA in healthy donors. The PCR used 60 Vbeta and 13 Jbeta primers. This table comes from immunoSEQ multiplex PCR, and its TCRdb copy is limited to in-frame clones, with some not included. There are 90,000 to 150,000 clones in the sample; 50% to 65% occur only once, and 8% to 10% lies in the top ten. Specimen: PBMCs. These receptors came from a man aged 40-50 years in good health and CMV-seropositive.

This chain uses TRBV6-5 with TRBJ2-7; a weak D match, TRBD2 (5 bases). Trimming pared 3 bases from V and 2 bases from J, leaving 11 bases between. The germline V gene has CDR1 MNHEY and CDR2 SVGAGI. CDR3 length: 14 amino acids. The CDR3 is CASSYAVRAYEQYF. The CDR3 coding sequence is TGTGCCAGCAGTTATGCCGTGAGGGCCTACGAGCAGTACTTC.

This clone was detected a few times. The CDR3 nucleotides are TGTGCCAGCAGTTTATGGCGTACAGACTATGGCTACACCTTC. Encoded protein: CASSLWRTDYGYTF. The chain is built from TRBV28 and TRBJ1-2; no definite D call. Germline loops: CDR1 MDHEN, CDR2 SYDVKM. V lost 0 bases and J lost 3, with 8 bases in between. This CDR3 contains 14 residues.

The V and J genes are TRBV9 and TRBJ1-2; 7 nucleotides align to TRBD1. The V gene's germline CDR1 is SGDLS and CDR2 YYNGEE. The V gene end was trimmed by 5 bases and the J gene end by 6 bases; junction bases not matched to a gene: 13. This CDR3 contains 15 residues. The CDR3 DNA reads TGTGCCAGCAGAAATTTATGGGACAGAAAGGATGGCTACACCTTC. Translating gives CASRNLWDRKDGYTF. Using reference TRBV9 and TRBJ1-2 for the parts outside the CDR3, the full variable domain is DSGVTQTPKHLITATGQRVTLRCSPRSGDLSVYWYQQSLDQGLQFLIQYYNGEERAKGNILERFSAQQFPDLHSELNLSSLELGDSALYFCASRNLWDRKDGYTFGSGTRLTVV.

Details on this clone: Other DNA sequences within the sample encode an identical CDR3. J is TRBJ2-7 and V is TRBV20-1; D is undetermined. The CDR3 spans 11 residues. V was cut by 3 bases and J by 3 bases, with 6 bases left in between. Germline CDR1 is DFQATT and CDR2 is SNEGSKA (reference sequence). The CDR3 coding sequence is TGCAGTGCTAGTTCGGGCTACGAGCAGTACTTC. Its translation: CSASSGYEQYF.

The sample holds one count of this clone. The gene calls are TRBV11-1 and TRBJ2-1, with a tentative D call TRBD1 (5 bases). V lost 2 bases and J 8 bases, leaving 13 bases between the germline ends. Germline V lookup: CDR1 SGHAT, CDR2 FQDESV (reference sequence). The CDR3 spans 14 residues. Here the CDR3 DNA reads TGTGCCAGCAGCTTAACCCCCCAGGGCGATGAGCAGTTCTTC. It is translated as CASSLTPQGDEQFF.

In nucleotides, the CDR3 is TGTGCCAGCAGCTTAGTAGGGGGCAACTATGGCTACACCTTC. Encoded protein: CASSLVGGNYGYTF. The genes are TRBV7-9 and TRBJ1-2; TRBD1 matches 7 bases. CDR3 length: 14 residues. Germline V gene data show CDR1 as SEHNR and CDR2 as FQNEAQ (reference sequence). Germline trimming cut 1 base from V and 2 bases from J; bases unmatched to any gene: 1. The entire variable domain, with the rest obtained from reference TRBV7-9 and TRBJ1-2, is as follows: DTGVSQNPRHKITKRGQNVTFRCDPISEHNRLYWYRQTLGQGPEFLTYFQNEAQLEKSRLLSDRFSAERPKGSFSTLEIQRTEQGDSAMYLCASSLVGGNYGYTFGSGTRLTVV.

The chain links TRBV19 to TRBJ1-3; no definite D call. Germline CDR1 LNHDA, CDR2 SQIVND (reference sequence). The ends were cut back, 6 bases at V and 0 bases at J, with 12 bases in the middle. The CDR3 has 15 amino acids. CDR3 bases: TGTGCCAGTAGGCGAACCGTGATCTCTGGAAACACCATATATTTT. It translates to CASRRTVISGNTIYF.

The chain carries TRBV6-1 and TRBJ2-5, with 7 bases fitting TRBD2. With V trimmed by 7 bases and J by 4 bases, 12 bases remained unmatched. Looked up from germline, CDR1 is MNHNS and CDR2 is SASEGT. The length of the CDR3 is 15 residues. The CDR3 reads CASKVGGTGGETQYF. The CDR3 DNA reads as TGTGCCAGCAAAGTAGGAGGAACGGGAGGAGAGACCCAGTACTTC.

In its sample, this clone was seen many times. V usage is TRBV6-5 and J usage is TRBJ1-2, with 7 bases matching TRBD1. V gave up 1 base and J gave up 8 bases; unmatched junction bases: 4. CDR1 is MNHEY, CDR2 SVGAGI, per germline. The CDR3 spans 13 residues. The CDR3 spells CASSYWDSGGYTF. The CDR3 region has the DNA TGTGCCAGCAGTTACTGGGACAGTGGCGGCTACACCTTC.

This clone has more than one count but fewer than ten. This chain connects TRBV18 to TRBJ2-3, with TRBD1 identical over 9 bases. Germline values: CDR1 KGHSH, CDR2 LQKENI. The V gene end was trimmed by 3 bases and the J gene end by 7 bases; junction bases not matched to a gene: 5. The CDR3 runs 14 residues. CDR3 sequence reads: CASSPQGQGHTQYF. The CDR3 DNA reads TGTGCCAGCTCACCGCAGGGACAGGGACATACGCAGTATTTT. The full variable domain, completed using reference TRBV18 and TRBJ2-3, is NAGVMQNPRHLVRRRGQEARLRCSPMKGHSHVYWYRQLPEEGLKFMVYLQKENIIDESGMPKERFSAEFPKEGPSILRIQQVVRGDSAAYFCASSPQGQGHTQYFGPGTRLTVL.

This clone was seen more than once but under ten times. Within the sample, other DNA sequences also encode this same CDR3. The rearrangement joins TRBV6-5 to TRBJ2-6; the D is unclear. This CDR3 comprises 13 residues. Per the germline V gene, CDR1 is MNHEY and CDR2 is SVGAGI. The ends were cut back, 4 bases at V and 1 base at J, with 2 bases in the middle. Here the CDR3 reads CASSLSGANVLTF. In nucleotides, the CDR3 is TGTGCCAGCAGTTTATCTGGGGCCAACGTCCTGACTTTC.

The V gene is TRBV28, the J gene TRBJ2-3, with D perhaps TRBD2 (5 bases). CDR3 size: 14 residues. The V and J ends lost 4 bases and 8 bases respectively, with 16 bases between them. Looked up from germline, CDR1 is MDHEN and CDR2 is SYDVKM. The CDR3 is CASSSPGERGTQYF. The CDR3 region has the DNA TGTGCCAGCAGTTCCCCCGGGGAGCGTGGTACGCAGTATTTT.

This chain connects TRBV19 to TRBJ2-3, with 15 bases identical to TRBD2. The CDR3 covers 19 residues. The V gene end was trimmed by 4 bases and the J gene end by 3 bases; junction bases not matched to a gene: 11. The V gene's germline CDR1 is LNHDA and CDR2 SQIVND (reference sequence). The DNA for the CDR3 is TGTGCCAGTAGTACTACAGGGACTAGCGGGAGGAGGAGGACAGATACGCAGTATTTT. Encoded protein: CASSTTGTSGRRRTDTQYF.

This clone was seen a handful of times. The chain couples TRBV6-1 to TRBJ2-1, with 13 bases lining up with TRBD2. J gave up 8 bases and V 3 bases, and 10 bases lay outside the gene matches. The length of the CDR3 is 17 residues. Germline V gives CDR1 MNHNS, CDR2 SASEGT. In DNA form, the CDR3 reads TGTGCCAGCAGTGACTGGCCACTAGCGGGGGGGGCTGATGAGCAGTTCTTC. Translating gives CASSDWPLAGGADEQFF.

The chain combines TRBV28 with TRBJ1-3; D is unclear. The CDR3 consists of 16 residues. In germline, CDR1 is MDHEN, CDR2 SYDVKM. Trimming left V 4 bases short and J 1 base short, with 14 bases between. CDR3 DNA: TGTGCCAGCAGTTACGGCGGGCCGGTTTCTGGAAACACCATATATTTT. Amino acids: CASSYGGPVSGNTIYF. The entire variable domain, with the rest obtained from reference TRBV28 and TRBJ1-3, is as follows: DVKVTQSSRYLVKRTGEKVFLECVQDMDHENMFWYRQDPGLGLRLIYFSYDVKMKEKGDIPEGYSVSREKKERFSLILESASTNQTSMYLCASSYGGPVSGNTIYFGEGSWLTVV.

The rearrangement links TRBV14 to TRBJ2-7, with TRBD2 matching over 8 bases. CDR3 length: 15 amino acids. V lost 6 bases and J lost 3; bases outside the gene matches: 10. CDR1 SGHDN and CDR2 FVKESK come from the germline V gene. The CDR3 DNA is TGTGCCAGCAGTTTCGGCCAGCGGGAGTTCTACGAGCAGTACTTC. Its translation is CASSFGQREFYEQYF.

The chain employs TRBV28 and TRBJ2-7, with D possibly TRBD2 on 6 matching bases. Between the trimmed V and J ends, which lost 6 bases and 2 bases, there was a span of 14 bases. From germline, CDR1 is MDHEN and CDR2 SYDVKM. The CDR3 has 14 amino acids. CDR3 protein: CASREVEGPYEQYF. Written as DNA, the CDR3 is TGTGCCAGCAGGGAGGTGGAGGGTCCCTACGAGCAGTACTTC.

The V gene is TRBV19, the J gene TRBJ1-3; TRBD1 agrees at 7 bases. This CDR3 is 15 amino acids long. V lost 7 bases to trimming and J lost 2 bases; unmatched junction nucleotides: 8. Germline V gene sequence: CDR1 LNHDA, CDR2 SQIVND (reference sequence). The CDR3 sequence: CASTTTTGPGNTIYF. DNA of the CDR3: TGTGCCAGTACCACTACGACAGGGCCTGGAAACACCATATATTTT.

This clone was counted a few times. The chain is built from TRBV2 and TRBJ1-1; 8 nucleotides agree with TRBD1. The CDR3 length is 15 residues. Germline V gene sequence: CDR1 SNHLY, CDR2 FYNNEI. Unmatched junction bases numbered 6, after V lost 5 bases and J lost 1 base. CDR3 residues: CASSTQGAGNTEAFF. The CDR3 DNA follows: TGTGCCAGCAGTACGCAGGGGGCGGGGAACACTGAAGCTTTCTTT. The full variable domain, in which reference TRBV2 and TRBJ1-1 provide the parts outside the CDR3, is EPEVTQTPSHQVTQMGQEVILRCVPISNHLYFYWYRQILGQKVEFLVSFYNNEISEKSEIFDDQFSVERPDGSNFTLKIRSTKLEDSAMYFCASSTQGAGNTEAFFGQGTRLTVV.

This chain connects TRBV6-5 to TRBJ1-1; D gene ambiguous. The germline V gene has CDR1 MNHEY and CDR2 SVGAGI. V shed 0 bases and J shed 1 base, with 6 bases lying between them. The length of the CDR3 is 14 residues. The CDR3 bases are TGTGCCAGCAGTTACTCGGCGGGGAACACTGAAGCTTTCTTT. Amino acids: CASSYSAGNTEAFF.

V usage is TRBV18 and J usage is TRBJ1-3; 8 bases are a match to TRBD1. Trimming took 0 bases from V and 2 from J; bases not matched to a gene: 3. CDR3 length: 16 residues. Germline loops: CDR1 KGHSH, CDR2 LQKENI. The CDR3 DNA sequence: TGTGCCAGCTCACCACCCGAGGGACAGGCTGGAAACACCATATATTTT. It encodes CASSPPEGQAGNTIYF.

The chain combines TRBV7-2 with TRBJ2-1; 13 bases fit TRBD2. The CDR3 has 15 residues. V gave up 5 bases and J gave up 7 bases; unmatched junction bases: 5. Looked up from germline, CDR1 is SGHTA and CDR2 is FQGNSA. The CDR3 here is CASSRTSGSQNEQFF. The CDR3 coding sequence is TGTGCCAGCAGCCGGACTAGCGGGAGTCAAAATGAGCAGTTCTTC.

J is TRBJ1-2 and V is TRBV28; perhaps TRBD1 as D (6 bases). This CDR3 has 15 amino acids. Germline assignment: CDR1 MDHEN and CDR2 SYDVKM. The ends were cut back, 2 bases at V and 4 bases at J, with 14 bases in the middle. The CDR3 bases are TGTGCCAGCAGTTTACGTTGGGGGCAGACCTATGGCTACACCTTC. It specifies CASSLRWGQTYGYTF.

CDR3 in amino acids: CASSPWEKVEAFF. As DNA, the CDR3 is TGTGCCAGCAGTCCCTGGGAGAAGGTTGAAGCTTTCTTT. V gene TRBV28 combines with J gene TRBJ1-1; D call uncertain. The CDR3 loop spans 13 amino acids. V lost 5 bases to trimming and J lost 7 bases, with 14 bases between them. In germline, CDR1 is MDHEN, CDR2 SYDVKM.

The table lists this clone with a few counts. The chain employs TRBV14 and TRBJ1-5; no reliable D call. Germline CDR1 and CDR2: SGHDN and FVKESK. The ends were cut back, 6 bases at V and 0 bases at J, with 9 bases in the middle. The CDR3 contains 14 residues. The DNA for the CDR3 is TGTGCCAGCAGTCCTACTAATAGCAATCAGCCCCAGCATTTT. Its protein is CASSPTNSNQPQHF.

The chain is built from TRBV7-2 and TRBJ2-1, with D perhaps matching TRBD2 (7 bases). Trimming pared 1 base from V and 2 bases from J, leaving 9 bases between. The CDR3 is made up of 15 amino acids. The germline gives CDR1 SGHTA, CDR2 FQGNSA. The CDR3 spells CASSLGGGPYNEQFF. CDR3 nucleotide sequence: TGTGCCAGCAGCTTAGGGGGGGGGCCCTACAATGAGCAGTTCTTC. The full variable domain, in which reference TRBV7-2 and TRBJ2-1 provide the parts outside the CDR3, is GAGVSQSPSNKVTEKGKDVELRCDPISGHTALYWYRQSLGQGLEFLIYFQGNSAPDKSGLPSDRFSAERTGGSVSTLTIQRTQQEDSAVYLCASSLGGGPYNEQFFGPGTRLTVL.

The chain joins TRBV27 to TRBJ2-1; 13 bases match TRBD2. Germline lookup yields CDR1 MNHEY and CDR2 SMNVEV (reference sequence). This CDR3 comprises 14 residues. V was pared by 6 bases and J by 7 bases, with 3 bases of the junction left unmatched. The CDR3 bases are TGTGCCAGCAGACTAGCGGGAGGGCGTAATGAGCAGTTCTTC. This codes for CASRLAGGRNEQFF.

The chain couples TRBV7-2 to TRBJ2-7, with D maybe TRBD1 (6 bases). Per the germline V gene, CDR1 is SGHTA and CDR2 is FQGNSA. Trimming removed 5 bases at V and 1 base at J, with 15 bases between. The CDR3 covers 15 residues. CDR3 region: CASSVSGHLSYEQYF. The DNA of the CDR3 is TGTGCCAGCAGCGTATCGGGACACCTGTCCTACGAGCAGTACTTC. Together with reference TRBV7-2 and TRBJ2-7, the CDR3 gives the full variable domain: GAGVSQSPSNKVTEKGKDVELRCDPISGHTALYWYRQSLGQGLEFLIYFQGNSAPDKSGLPSDRFSAERTGGSVSTLTIQRTQQEDSAVYLCASSVSGHLSYEQYFGPGTRLTVT.